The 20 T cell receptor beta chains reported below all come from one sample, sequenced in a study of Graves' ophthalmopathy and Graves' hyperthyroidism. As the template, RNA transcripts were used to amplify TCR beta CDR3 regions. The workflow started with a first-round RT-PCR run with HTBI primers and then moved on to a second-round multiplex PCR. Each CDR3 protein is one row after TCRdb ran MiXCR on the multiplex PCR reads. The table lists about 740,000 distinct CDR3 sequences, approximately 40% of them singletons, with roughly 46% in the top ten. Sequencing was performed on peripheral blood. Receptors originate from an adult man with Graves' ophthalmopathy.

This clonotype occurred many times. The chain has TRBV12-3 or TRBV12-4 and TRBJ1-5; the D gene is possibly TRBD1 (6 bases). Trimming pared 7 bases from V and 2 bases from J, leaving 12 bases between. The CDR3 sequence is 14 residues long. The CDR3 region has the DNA TGTGCCAGCACCGAAGGGACACGCAATCAGCCCCAGCATTTT. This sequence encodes CASTEGTRNQPQHF.

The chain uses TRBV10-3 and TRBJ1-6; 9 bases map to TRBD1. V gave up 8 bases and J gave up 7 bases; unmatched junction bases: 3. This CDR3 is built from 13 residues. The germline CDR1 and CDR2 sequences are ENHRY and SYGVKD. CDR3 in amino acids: CAILGQGNSPLHF. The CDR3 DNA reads TGTGCCATCTTGGGACAGGGAAATTCACCCCTCCACTTT.

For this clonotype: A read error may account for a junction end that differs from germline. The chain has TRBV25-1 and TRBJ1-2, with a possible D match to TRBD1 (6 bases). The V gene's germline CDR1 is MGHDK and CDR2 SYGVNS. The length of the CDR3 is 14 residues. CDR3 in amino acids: CTSSQSDSIYGYTF. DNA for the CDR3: TGTACCAGCAGCCAGTCGGACAGCATCTATGGCTACACCTTC.

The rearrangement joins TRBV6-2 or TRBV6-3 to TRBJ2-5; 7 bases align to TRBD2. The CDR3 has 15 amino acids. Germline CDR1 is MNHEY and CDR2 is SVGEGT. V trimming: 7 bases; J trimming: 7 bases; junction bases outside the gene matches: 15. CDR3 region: CASTHPVGGGRTQYF. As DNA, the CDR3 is TGTGCCAGCACCCACCCAGTGGGGGGGGGACGGACCCAGTACTTC.

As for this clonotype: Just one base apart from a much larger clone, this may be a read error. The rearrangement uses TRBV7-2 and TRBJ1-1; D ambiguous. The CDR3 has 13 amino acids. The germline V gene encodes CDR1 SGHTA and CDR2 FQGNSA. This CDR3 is CAISLLPLTEAFF. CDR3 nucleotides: TGTGCCATCAGCCTCCTACCTCTCACTGAAGCTTTCTTT.

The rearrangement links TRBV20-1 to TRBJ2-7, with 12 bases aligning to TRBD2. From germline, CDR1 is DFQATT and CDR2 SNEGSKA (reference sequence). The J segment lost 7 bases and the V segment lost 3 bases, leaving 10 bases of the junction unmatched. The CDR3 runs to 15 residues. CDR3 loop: CSASLSPSGGEEQYF. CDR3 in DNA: TGCAGTGCTAGCCTGAGCCCTAGCGGGGGGGAAGAGCAGTACTTC.

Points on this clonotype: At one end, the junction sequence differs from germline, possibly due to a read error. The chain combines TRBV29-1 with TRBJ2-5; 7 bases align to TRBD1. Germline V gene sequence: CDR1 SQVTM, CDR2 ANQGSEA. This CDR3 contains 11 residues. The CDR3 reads CSVLDPGQPTF. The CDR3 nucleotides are TGCAGCGTCCTAGACCCGGGACAGCCTACCTTC.

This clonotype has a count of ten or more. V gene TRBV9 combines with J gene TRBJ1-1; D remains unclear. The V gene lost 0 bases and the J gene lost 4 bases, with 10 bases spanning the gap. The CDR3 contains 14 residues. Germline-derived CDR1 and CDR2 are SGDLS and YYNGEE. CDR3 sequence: CASSVDLVGTEAFF. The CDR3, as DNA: TGTGCCAGCAGCGTAGACTTGGTGGGCACTGAAGCTTTCTTT.

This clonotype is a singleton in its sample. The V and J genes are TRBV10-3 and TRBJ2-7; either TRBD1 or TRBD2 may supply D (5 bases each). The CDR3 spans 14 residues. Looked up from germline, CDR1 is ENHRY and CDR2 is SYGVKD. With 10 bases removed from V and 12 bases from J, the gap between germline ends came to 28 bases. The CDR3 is CASMALGPSIHAYF. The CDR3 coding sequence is TGTGCCAGTATGGCGTTGGGACCTTCTATCCATGCGTACTTC.

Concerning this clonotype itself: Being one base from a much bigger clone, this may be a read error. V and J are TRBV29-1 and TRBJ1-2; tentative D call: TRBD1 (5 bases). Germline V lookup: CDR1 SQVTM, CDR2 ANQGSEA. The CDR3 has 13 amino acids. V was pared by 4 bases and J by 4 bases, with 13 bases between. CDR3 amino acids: CSVGLGQSYGYTF. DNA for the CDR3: TGCAGCGTTGGTCTCGGACAAAGCTATGGCTACACCTTC.

CDR3 nucleotide sequence: TGTGCCAGCTCACTACCGACAGTTCTCGGTGGCTACACCTTC. This translates into CASSLPTVLGGYTF. V gene TRBV2 combines with J gene TRBJ1-2, with D possibly being TRBD1 (5 bases). The CDR3 covers 14 residues. Trimming removed 8 bases at V and 7 bases at J, with 20 bases between. CDR1 is SNHLY and CDR2 is FYNNEI in the germline V gene.

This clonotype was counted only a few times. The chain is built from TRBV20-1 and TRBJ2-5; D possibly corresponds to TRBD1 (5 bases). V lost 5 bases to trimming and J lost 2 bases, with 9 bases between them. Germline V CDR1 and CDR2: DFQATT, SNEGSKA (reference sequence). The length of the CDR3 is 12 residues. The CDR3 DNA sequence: TGCAGTGCTTACAGGCTTCAAGAGACCCAGTACTTC. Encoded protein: CSAYRLQETQYF.

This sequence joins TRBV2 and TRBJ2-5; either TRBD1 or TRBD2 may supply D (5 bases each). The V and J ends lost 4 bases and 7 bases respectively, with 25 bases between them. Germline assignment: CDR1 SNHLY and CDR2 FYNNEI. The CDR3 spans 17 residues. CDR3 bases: TGTGCCAGCAGTGCTAGAAAAGGCAGGGACCTAGTGGGGACCCAGTACTTC. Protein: CASSARKGRDLVGTQYF.

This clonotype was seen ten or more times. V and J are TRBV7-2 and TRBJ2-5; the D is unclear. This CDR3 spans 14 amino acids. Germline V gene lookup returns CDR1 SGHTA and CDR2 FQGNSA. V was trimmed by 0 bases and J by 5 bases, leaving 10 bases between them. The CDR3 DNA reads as TGTGCCAGCAGCTTAGCTGGATCTAGGGAGACCCAGTACTTC. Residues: CASSLAGSRETQYF.

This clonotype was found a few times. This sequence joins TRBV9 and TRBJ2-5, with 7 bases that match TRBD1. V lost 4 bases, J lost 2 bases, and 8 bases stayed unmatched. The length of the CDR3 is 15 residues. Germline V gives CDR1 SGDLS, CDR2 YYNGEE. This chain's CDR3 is CASSPYKTGQETQYF. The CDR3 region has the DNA TGTGCCAGCAGCCCATATAAGACAGGGCAAGAGACCCAGTACTTC.

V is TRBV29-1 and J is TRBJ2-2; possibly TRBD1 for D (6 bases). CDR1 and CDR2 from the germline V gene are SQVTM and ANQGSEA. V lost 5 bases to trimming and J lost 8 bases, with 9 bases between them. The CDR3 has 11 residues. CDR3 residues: CSVSGTGELFF. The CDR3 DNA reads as TGCAGCGTTTCCGGGACAGGGGAGCTGTTTTTT.

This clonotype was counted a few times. In DNA form, the CDR3 reads TGTGCCAGCAGCGTAGTAGCGGGGGGGAAAGAGACCCAGTACTTC. Translation: CASSVVAGGKETQYF. The rearrangement links TRBV9 to TRBJ2-5, with 11 bases fitting TRBD2. The CDR3 consists of 15 residues. The trim removed 0 bases at V and 3 bases at J, leaving 1 base unmatched. CDR1 and CDR2 from the germline V gene are SGDLS and YYNGEE.

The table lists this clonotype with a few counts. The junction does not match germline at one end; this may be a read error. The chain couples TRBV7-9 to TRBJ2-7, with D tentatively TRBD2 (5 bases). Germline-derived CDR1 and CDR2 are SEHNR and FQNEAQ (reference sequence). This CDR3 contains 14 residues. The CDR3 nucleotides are TGCGCCAGCAGCCAAGAACGGAGGACTTACGAGCAGTACTTC. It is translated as CASSQERRTYEQYF.

CDR3 in DNA: TGTGCCAGCAGCTCGACCTTGGGCAGGGGGCAGTACTTC. Encoded protein: CASSSTLGRGQYF. The chain employs TRBV7-4 and TRBJ2-7, with D perhaps matching TRBD1 (6 bases). Trimming pared 4 bases from V and 9 bases from J, leaving 16 bases between. CDR3 length: 13 amino acids. Germline V gene sequence: CDR1 SGHVT, CDR2 SQSDAQ.

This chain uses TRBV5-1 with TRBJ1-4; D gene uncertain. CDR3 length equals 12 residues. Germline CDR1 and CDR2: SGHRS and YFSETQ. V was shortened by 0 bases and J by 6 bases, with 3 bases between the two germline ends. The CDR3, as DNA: TGCGCCAGCAGCTTGGGGGATGAAAAACTGTTTTTT. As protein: CASSLGDEKLFF.